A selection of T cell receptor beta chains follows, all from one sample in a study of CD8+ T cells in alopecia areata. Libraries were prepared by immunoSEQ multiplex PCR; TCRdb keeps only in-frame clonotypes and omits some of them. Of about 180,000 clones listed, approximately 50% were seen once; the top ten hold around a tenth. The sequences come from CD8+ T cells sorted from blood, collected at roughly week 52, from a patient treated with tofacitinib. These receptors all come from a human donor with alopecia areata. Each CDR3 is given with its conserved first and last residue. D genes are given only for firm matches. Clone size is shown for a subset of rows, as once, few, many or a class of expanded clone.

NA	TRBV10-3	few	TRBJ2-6	CAIEDTKGAGANVLTF	TGTGCCATCGAGGACACCAAGGGGGCTGGGGCCAACGTCCTGACTTTC
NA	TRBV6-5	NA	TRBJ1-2	CASSYGYGYTF	TGTGCCAGCAGTTATGGCTATGGCTACACCTTC
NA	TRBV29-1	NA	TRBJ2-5	CSVQGSGVETQYF	TGCAGCGTCCAAGGGTCAGGGGTGGAGACCCAGTACTTC
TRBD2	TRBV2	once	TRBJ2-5	CASSNLAEETQYF	TGTGCCAGCAGTAACCTAGCGGAAGAGACCCAGTACTTC
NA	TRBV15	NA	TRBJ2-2	CATSTSVETGELFF	TGTGCCACCAGCACCTCGGTTGAAACCGGGGAGCTGTTTTTT
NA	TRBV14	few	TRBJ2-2	CASSQTGKNTGELFF	TGTGCCAGCAGCCAAACAGGGAAGAACACCGGGGAGCTGTTTTTT
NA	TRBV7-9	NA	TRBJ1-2	CASSFDGVYGYTF	TGTGCCAGCAGCTTCGACGGTGTCTATGGCTACACCTTC
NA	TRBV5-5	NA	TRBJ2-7	CASSLGRNYEQYF	TGTGCCAGCAGCTTAGGACGGAATTACGAGCAGTACTTC
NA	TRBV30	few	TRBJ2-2	CAWSVGAGTGELFF	TGTGCCTGGAGTGTAGGCGCCGGGACCGGGGAGCTGTTTTTT
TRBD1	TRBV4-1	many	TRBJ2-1	CASSQGVGGLNEQFF	TGCGCCAGCAGCCAAGGCGTAGGGGGCCTCAATGAGCAGTTCTTC
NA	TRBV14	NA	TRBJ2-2	CASSPGTGELFF	TGTGCCAGCAGCCCAGGGACCGGGGAGCTGTTTTTT
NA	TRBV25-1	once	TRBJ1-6	CASSGGSAYSPLHF	TGTGCCAGCAGTGGGGGGTCCGCTTATTCACCCCTCCACTTT
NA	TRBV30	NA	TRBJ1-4	CAWSVRGSVLRREKLFF	TGTGCCTGGAGTGTAAGGGGGTCAGTCCTAAGGAGGGAAAAACTGTTTTTT
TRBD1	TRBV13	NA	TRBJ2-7	CASSSPGQAVYEQYF	TGTGCCAGCAGCTCTCCGGGACAGGCCGTCTACGAGCAGTACTTC
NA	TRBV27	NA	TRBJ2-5	CASRRAGSPPETQYF	TGTGCCAGCAGACGCGCAGGTAGCCCCCCGGAGACCCAGTACTTC
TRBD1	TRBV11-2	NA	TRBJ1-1	CASRLSGTANTEAFF	TGTGCCAGCAGGCTCTCCGGGACAGCGAACACTGAAGCTTTCTTT
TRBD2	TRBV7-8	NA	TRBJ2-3	CASSLLAGVTSTDTQYF	TGTGCCAGCAGCTTACTAGCGGGGGTGACTAGCACAGATACGCAGTATTTT
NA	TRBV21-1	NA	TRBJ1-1	CASGRDRAILMNTEAFF	TGTGCCAGCGGCCGGGACAGGGCTATTCTTATGAACACTGAAGCTTTCTTT
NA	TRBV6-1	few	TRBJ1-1	CASSELGMNTEAFF	TGTGCCAGCAGTGAGCTCGGGATGAACACTGAAGCTTTCTTT
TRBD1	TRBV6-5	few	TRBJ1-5	CASSPAGTGYQPQHF	TGTGCCAGCAGTCCGGCCGGGACAGGATATCAGCCCCAGCATTTT
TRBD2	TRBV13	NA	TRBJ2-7	CASSLRLAGGPSYEQYF	TGTGCCAGCAGCTTAAGGCTAGCGGGGGGTCCCTCCTACGAGCAGTACTTC
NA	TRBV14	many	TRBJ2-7	CASSRPSKSYEQYF	TGTGCCAGCAGCCGGCCGTCGAAATCCTACGAGCAGTACTTC
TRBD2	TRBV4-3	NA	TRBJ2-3	CASSQAMLTSEETDTQYF	TGCGCCAGCAGCCAAGCCATGCTCACTAGCGAGGAGACAGATACGCAGTATTTT
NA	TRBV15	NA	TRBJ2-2	CATSGIGGMSGELFF	TGTGCCACCAGCGGGATTGGGGGGATGTCCGGGGAGCTGTTTTTT
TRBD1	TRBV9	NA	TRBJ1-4	CASSPESIDRGQWVVANEKLFF	TGTGCCAGCAGCCCGGAGTCGATTGACAGGGGGCAATGGGTTGTAGCTAATGAAAAACTGTTTTTT
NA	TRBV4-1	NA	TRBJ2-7	CASSPPAGGF	TGCGCCAGCAGCCCACCCGCTGGGGGCTTC
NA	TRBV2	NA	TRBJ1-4	CASSRDVVGEKLFF	TGTGCCAGCAGTCGGGACGTTGTTGGGGAAAAACTGTTTTTT
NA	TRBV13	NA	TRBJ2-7	CASSLVGPLGYEQYF	TGTGCCAGCAGCTTAGTGGGGCCCTTGGGCTACGAGCAGTACTTC
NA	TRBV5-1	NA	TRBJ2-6	CASTTRTRSGANVLTF	TGCGCCAGCACGACCAGAACACGCTCTGGGGCCAACGTCCTGACTTTC
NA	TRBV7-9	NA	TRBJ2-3	CASSLDSTDTQYF	TGTGCCAGCAGTTTAGACTCAACAGATACGCAGTATTTT